Below, one T cell receptor beta chain is given with its context. The antigen remains unidentified. A single record per CDR3 protein comes from TCRdb applying MiXCR to the multiplex PCR reads. Among 30,000 to 35,000 distinct CDR3 sequences listed, roughly two thirds were seen once. These data come from a study of breast tumors, draining lymph nodes, adjacent tissues. Study results and limitations: Tumor TCR diversity was below lymph nodes but above nontumor tissue. Most tumor T cells seemingly derive from lymph node, then expand in tumor. Compared with basal-like, luminal-like tumors shared significantly more repertoire with nontumor tissue.

Germline V gene lookup returns CDR1 SGHTA and CDR2 FQGNSA. The CDR3 runs to 11 residues. V gave up 5 bases and J gave up 5 bases, with 5 bases separating them. This clonotype originated in a female donor with breast cancer. Some clones in this sample may be carry-over from other donors' samples. Sequencing used breast tumor tissue. J is TRBJ2-3 and V is TRBV7-2; D remains unclear. CDR3 DNA sequence: TGTGCCAGCAGCCCCCGAGATACGCAGTATTTT. Protein sequence: CASSPRDTQYF.